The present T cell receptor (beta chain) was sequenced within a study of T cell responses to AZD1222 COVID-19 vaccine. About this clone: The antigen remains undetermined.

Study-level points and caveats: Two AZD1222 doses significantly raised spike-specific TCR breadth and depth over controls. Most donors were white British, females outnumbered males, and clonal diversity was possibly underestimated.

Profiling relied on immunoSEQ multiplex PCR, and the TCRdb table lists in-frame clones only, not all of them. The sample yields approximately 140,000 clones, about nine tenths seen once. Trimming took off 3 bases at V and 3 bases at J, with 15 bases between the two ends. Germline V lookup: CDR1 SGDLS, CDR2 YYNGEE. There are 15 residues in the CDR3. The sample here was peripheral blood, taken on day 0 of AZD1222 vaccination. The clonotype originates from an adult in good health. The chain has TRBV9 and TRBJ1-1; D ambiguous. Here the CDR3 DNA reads TGTGCCAGCAGCGCCCAGGCCTACGGGGACACTGAAGCTTTCTTT. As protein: CASSAQAYGDTEAFF.